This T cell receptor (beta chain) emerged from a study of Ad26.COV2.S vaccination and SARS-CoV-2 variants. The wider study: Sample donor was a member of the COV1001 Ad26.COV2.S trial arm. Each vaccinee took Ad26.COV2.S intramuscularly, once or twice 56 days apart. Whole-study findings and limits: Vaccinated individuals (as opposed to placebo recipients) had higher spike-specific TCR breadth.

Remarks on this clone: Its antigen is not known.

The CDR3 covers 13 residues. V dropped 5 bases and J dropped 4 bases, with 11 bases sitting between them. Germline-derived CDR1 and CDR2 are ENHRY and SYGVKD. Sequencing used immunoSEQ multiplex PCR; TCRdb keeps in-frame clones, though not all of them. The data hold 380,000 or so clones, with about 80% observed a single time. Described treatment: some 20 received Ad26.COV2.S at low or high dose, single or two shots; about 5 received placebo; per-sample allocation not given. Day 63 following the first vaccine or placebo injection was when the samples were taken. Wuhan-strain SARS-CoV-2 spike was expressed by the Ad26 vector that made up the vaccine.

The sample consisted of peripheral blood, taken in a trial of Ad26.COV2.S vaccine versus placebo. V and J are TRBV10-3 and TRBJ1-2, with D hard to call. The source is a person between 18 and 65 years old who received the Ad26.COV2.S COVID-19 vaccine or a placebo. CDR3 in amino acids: CAISSDGLYGYTF. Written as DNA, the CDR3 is TGTGCCATCAGTTCGGACGGTCTCTATGGCTACACCTTC.